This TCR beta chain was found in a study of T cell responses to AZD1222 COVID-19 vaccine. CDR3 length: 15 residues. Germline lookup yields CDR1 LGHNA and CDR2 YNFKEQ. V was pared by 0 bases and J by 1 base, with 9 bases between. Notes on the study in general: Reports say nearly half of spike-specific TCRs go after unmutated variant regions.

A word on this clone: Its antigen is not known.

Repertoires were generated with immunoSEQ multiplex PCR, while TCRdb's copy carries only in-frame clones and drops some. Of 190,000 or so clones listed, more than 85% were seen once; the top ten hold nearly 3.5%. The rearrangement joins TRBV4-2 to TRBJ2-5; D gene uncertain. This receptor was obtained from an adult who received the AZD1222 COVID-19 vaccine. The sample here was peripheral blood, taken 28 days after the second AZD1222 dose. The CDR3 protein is CASSQDWRTQETQYF. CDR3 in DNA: TGTGCCAGCAGCCAAGATTGGCGGACCCAAGAGACCCAGTACTTC.